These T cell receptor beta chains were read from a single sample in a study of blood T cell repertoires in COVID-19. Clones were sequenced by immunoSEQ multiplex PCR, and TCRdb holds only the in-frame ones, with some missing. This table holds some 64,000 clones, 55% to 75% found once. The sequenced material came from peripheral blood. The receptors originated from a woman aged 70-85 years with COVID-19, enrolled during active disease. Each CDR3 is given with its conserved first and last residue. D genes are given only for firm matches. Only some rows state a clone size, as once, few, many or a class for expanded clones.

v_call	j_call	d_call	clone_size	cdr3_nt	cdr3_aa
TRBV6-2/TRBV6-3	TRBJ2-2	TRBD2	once	TGTGCCAGCAGTTACTCGGCTAGCGGGAACACCGGGGAGCTGTTTTTT	CASSYSASGNTGELFF
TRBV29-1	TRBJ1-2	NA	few	TGCAGCGTTGAAGATCCCGGGGGGGCTGGCTACACCTTC	CSVEDPGGAGYTF
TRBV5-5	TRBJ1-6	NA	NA	TGTGCCAGCAGCTTCACATCTTCTTCACCCCTCCACTTT	CASSFTSSSPLHF
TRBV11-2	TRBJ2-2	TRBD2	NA	TGTGCCAGCAGCTTCAATCCGGGACTAGCGGGAGCCGGGGAGCTGTTTTTT	CASSFNPGLAGAGELFF
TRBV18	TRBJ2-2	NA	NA	TGTGCCAGCTCAGCGGGACAGATAAGCACCGGGGAGCTGTTTTTT	CASSAGQISTGELFF
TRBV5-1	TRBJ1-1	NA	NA	TGCGCCAGCAGCTTGGGGACAGTGAACACTGAAGCTTTCTTT	CASSLGTVNTEAFF
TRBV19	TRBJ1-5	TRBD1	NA	TGTGCCAGTGACCTGGGACAGGGGTTTAGCAATCAGCCCCAGCATTTT	CASDLGQGFSNQPQHF
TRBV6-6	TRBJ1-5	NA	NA	TGTGCCAGCAGCCTAATTAGCAATCAGCCCCAGCATTTT	CASSLISNQPQHF
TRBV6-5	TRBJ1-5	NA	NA	TGTGCCAGCAGGCAGGGTATGAGCAATCAGCCCCAGCATTTT	CASRQGMSNQPQHF
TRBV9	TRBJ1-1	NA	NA	TGTGCCAGCAGCGTAGACTTCATGAACACTGAAGCTTTCTTT	CASSVDFMNTEAFF
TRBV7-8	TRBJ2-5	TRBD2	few	TGTGCCAGCAGCTGGGAGGCGGGAGGCCGATACCAAGAGACCCAGTACTTC	CASSWEAGGRYQETQYF
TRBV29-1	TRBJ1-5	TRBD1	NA	TGCAGCGTCGTGACAGGGGGCAGCAATCAGCCCCAGCATTTT	CSVVTGGSNQPQHF
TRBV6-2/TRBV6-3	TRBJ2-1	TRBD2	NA	TGTGCCAGCAGTTACGACGCCCCCGGGCGGGGGGGGTACAATGAGCAGTTCTTC	CASSYDAPGRGGYNEQFF
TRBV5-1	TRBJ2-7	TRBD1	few	TGCGCCAGCAGCTTTACAGGGGAGACCTGGGACGAGCAGTACTTC	CASSFTGETWDEQYF
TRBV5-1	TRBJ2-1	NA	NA	TGCGCCAGCAGCTTGCAGGCTGTTGGGAATGAGCAGTTCTTC	CASSLQAVGNEQFF
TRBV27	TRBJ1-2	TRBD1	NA	TGTGCCAGCAGTTTGTCAGGGGGCCTCGGTGGCTACACCTTC	CASSLSGGLGGYTF
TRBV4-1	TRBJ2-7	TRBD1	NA	TGCGCCAGCAGCCTCAGACAGGGCCCCTACGAGCAGTACTTC	CASSLRQGPYEQYF
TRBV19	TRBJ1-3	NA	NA	TGTGCCAGTACCAGTTACGGGGAAGGCTCTGGAAACACCATATATTTT	CASTSYGEGSGNTIYF
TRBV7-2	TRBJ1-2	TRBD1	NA	TGTGCCAGCAGCTTAGGACAGGGGGCACAGTCTAACTATGGCTACACCTTC	CASSLGQGAQSNYGYTF
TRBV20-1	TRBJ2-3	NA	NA	TGCAGTGCTATGGGCACTGATACGCAGTATTTT	CSAMGTDTQYF
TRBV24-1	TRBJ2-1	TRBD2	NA	TGTGCCACCAGTGACCCCGGGGGAGCGGGAGGGCCGGGGCAGTTCTTC	CATSDPGGAGGPGQFF
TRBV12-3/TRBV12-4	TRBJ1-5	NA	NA	TGTGCCAGCAGCAGGGTAGACCAGCCCCAGCATTTT	CASSRVDQPQHF
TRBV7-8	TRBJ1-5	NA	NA	TGTGCCAGCAGCTTCCGGGCCGCGGGGTCGCCCCAGCATTTT	CASSFRAAGSPQHF
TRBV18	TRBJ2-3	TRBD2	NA	TGTGCCAGCTCACTGCGGACTAGCGGCACAGATACGCAGTATTTT	CASSLRTSGTDTQYF
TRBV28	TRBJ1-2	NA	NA	TGTGCCAGCAGTTTGACACAGGGTCGCTGCACCTTC	CASSLTQGRCTF
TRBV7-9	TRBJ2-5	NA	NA	TGTGCCAGCAGCTCCATGGGCCTGGTGGAGACCCAGTACTTC	CASSSMGLVETQYF
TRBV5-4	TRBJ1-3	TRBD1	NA	TGTGCCAGCAGCCCGGACAGGAGAGGAAACACCATATATTTT	CASSPDRRGNTIYF
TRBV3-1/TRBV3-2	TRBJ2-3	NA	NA	TGTGCCAGCAGCCGAAACGAGGATACGCAGTATTTT	CASSRNEDTQYF
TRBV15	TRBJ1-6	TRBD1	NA	TGTGCCACCCGACAGGGGGCGAATAATTCACCCCTCCACTTT	CATRQGANNSPLHF
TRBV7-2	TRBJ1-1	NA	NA	TGTGCCAGCAGCCGCGGGTGGGGAATCACTGAAGCTTTCTTT	CASSRGWGITEAFF
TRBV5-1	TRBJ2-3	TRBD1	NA	TGCGCCAGCAGCTCCGGACAGGGCAGCACAGATACGCAGTATTTT	CASSSGQGSTDTQYF
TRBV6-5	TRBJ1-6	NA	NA	TGTGCCAGCCAAGAAGGCAGGGCGCGCTCACCCCTCCACTTT	CASQEGRARSPLHF
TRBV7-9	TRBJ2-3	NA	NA	TGTGCCAGCAGCTTAGTCCCTCCCACGGGGGCAGATACGCAGTATTTT	CASSLVPPTGADTQYF
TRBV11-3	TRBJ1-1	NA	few	TGTGCCAGCAGCTTAGGGGGCTCAGGGGCGCGGAACACTGAAGCTTTCTTT	CASSLGGSGARNTEAFF
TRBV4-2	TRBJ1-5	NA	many	TGTGCCAGCAGCCAAGATAACAGGTACAATCAGCCCCAGCATTTT	CASSQDNRYNQPQHF
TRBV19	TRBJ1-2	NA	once	TGTGCCAGTAGTATAGTGGCGAGGTCTTTTCACACCTTC	CASSIVARSFHTF
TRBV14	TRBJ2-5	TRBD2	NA	TGTGCCAGCAGCCCCCTGCTAGCGGGAGGAGGGGAGACCCAGTACTTC	CASSPLLAGGGETQYF
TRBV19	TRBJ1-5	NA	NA	TGTGCCAGTAGTGCTACAGGGAATGGCCAGCCCCAGCATTTT	CASSATGNGQPQHF
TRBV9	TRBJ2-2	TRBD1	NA	TGTGCCAGCAGCCTTGGAAGGGGGCTGGGGACCGGGGAGCTGTTTTTT	CASSLGRGLGTGELFF
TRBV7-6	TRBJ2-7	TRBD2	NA	TGTGCCAGCAGCCCCGGACTAGCGGGGGGGCCAAGAGAGCAGTACTTC	CASSPGLAGGPREQYF
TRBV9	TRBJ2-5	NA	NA	TGTGCCAGCAGCCTCGGGACTGACTGGCAAGAGACCCAGTACTTC	CASSLGTDWQETQYF
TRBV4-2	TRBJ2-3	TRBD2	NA	TGTGCCAGCAGCCCCCTGGGTAATAGCGGGGGGACGCAGTATTTT	CASSPLGNSGGTQYF
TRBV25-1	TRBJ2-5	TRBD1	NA	TGTGCCAGCAGTGGGAAAACAGGGGGAAGAGAGACCCAGTACTTC	CASSGKTGGRETQYF
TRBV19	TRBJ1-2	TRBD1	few	TGTGCCAGTAGTAACCTAGAGGGGGCGCGTCGGTATGGCTACACCTTC	CASSNLEGARRYGYTF
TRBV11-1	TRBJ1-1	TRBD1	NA	TGTGCCAGCAGCTTAGAGGGGGCGCTGGCTTTCTTT	CASSLEGALAFF
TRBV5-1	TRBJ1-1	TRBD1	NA	TGCGCCAGCAGCCGAGGACAGGGAACGAACACTGAAGCTTTCTTT	CASSRGQGTNTEAFF
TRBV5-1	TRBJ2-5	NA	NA	TGCGCCAGCAGTCCAACCGGGGGTATGGTAAGAGAGACCCAGTACTTC	CASSPTGGMVRETQYF
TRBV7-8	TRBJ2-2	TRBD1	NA	TGTGCCAGCAGCTTTACAGGGGGCGCGGGCACCGGGGAGCTGTTTTTT	CASSFTGGAGTGELFF
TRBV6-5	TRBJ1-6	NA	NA	TGTGCCAGCAGGCACGGTGGCTCCTATAATTCACCCCTCCACTTT	CASRHGGSYNSPLHF
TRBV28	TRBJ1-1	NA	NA	TGTGCCAGCCAGGGGATCACTGAAGCTTTCTTT	CASQGITEAFF
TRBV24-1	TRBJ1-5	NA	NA	TGTGCCACCAGGGACAAGTCGGAATTTTGGGGCAGTCAGCCCCAGCATTTT	CATRDKSEFWGSQPQHF
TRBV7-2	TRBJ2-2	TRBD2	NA	TGTGCCAGCAGCTTAGCAACTAGCGGGGGGCACACGGACACCGGGGAGCTGTTTTTT	CASSLATSGGHTDTGELFF
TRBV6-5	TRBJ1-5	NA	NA	TGTGCCAGCAGTTACTCGGTGACAGCGAATCAGCCCCAGCATTTT	CASSYSVTANQPQHF
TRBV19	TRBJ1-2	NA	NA	TGTGCCACCTCAGGGGCGGCCGGCAGAAGATACTATGGCTACACCTTC	CATSGAAGRRYYGYTF